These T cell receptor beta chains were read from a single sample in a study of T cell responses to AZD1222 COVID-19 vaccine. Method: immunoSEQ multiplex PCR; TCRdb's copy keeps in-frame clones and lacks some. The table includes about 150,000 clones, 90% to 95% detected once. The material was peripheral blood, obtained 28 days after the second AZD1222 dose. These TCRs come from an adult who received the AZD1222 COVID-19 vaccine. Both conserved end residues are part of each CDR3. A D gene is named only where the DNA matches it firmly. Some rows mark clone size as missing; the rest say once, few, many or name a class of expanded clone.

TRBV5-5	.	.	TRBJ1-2	TGTGCCAGCAGCTGGATGTGGGATGAAGGCTACACCTTC	CASSWMWDEGYTF
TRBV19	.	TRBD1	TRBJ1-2	TGTGCCAGTAGTATAGATGGACAGGGGAGTGGCTACACCTTC	CASSIDGQGSGYTF
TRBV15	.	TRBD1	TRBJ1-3	TGTGCCACCAGCAAAGGGACAGCCCTGGCAGGAAACACCATATATTTT	CATSKGTALAGNTIYF
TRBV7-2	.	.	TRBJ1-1	TGTGCCAGCAGCTTAAAGGGGTCCACTGAAGCTTTCTTT	CASSLKGSTEAFF
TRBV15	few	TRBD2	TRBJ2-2	TGTGCCACCAGCAGAGATAAGAGCGGGGCGAACACCGGGGAGCTGTTTTTT	CATSRDKSGANTGELFF
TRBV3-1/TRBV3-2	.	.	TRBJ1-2	TGTGCCAGCAGCGATGGACCCGGCGGCTACACCTTC	CASSDGPGGYTF
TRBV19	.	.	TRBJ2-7	TGTGCCAGTAGTATTATCGGCGGGGGCACCTACGAGCAGTACTTC	CASSIIGGGTYEQYF
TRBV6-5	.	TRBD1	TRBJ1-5	TGTGCCAGCAGTTACGGGGGGACAGGCAATCAGCCCCAGCATTTT	CASSYGGTGNQPQHF
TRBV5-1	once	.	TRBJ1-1	TGCGCCAGCAGCTTCTTACAGGGTGGTGGCACTGAAGCTTTCTTT	CASSFLQGGGTEAFF
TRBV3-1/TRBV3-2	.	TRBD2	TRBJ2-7	TGTGCCAGCAGCCCTCTTGTTGGTAGCGGGGAGCCCTACGAGCAGTACTTC	CASSPLVGSGEPYEQYF
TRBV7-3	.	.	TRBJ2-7	TGTGCCAGCAGCTTGTTGGCGGGCCCCTCCTACGAGCAGTACTTC	CASSLLAGPSYEQYF
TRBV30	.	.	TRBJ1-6	TGTGCCTCATCGGGGGGCTTAACTTCACCCCTCCACTTT	CASSGGLTSPLHF
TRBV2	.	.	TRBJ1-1	TGTGCCAGCACTCGCTTCGGGAGTGAAGCTTTCTTT	CASTRFGSEAFF
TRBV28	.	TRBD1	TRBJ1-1	TGTGCCACGGGGGGACAGGCCCGAGTGCCTTTCTTT	CATGGQARVPFF
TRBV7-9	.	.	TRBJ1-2	TGTGCCAGCAGCTTAGTGGCAGATGGCTACACCTTC	CASSLVADGYTF
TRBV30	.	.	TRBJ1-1	TGTGCCTGGAGTGTGTTGGGGGGGACTGAAGCTTTCTTT	CAWSVLGGTEAFF
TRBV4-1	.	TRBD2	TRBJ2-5	TGCGCCAGCAGCCCCGGACTAGCGCGACAAGAGACCCAGTACTTC	CASSPGLARQETQYF
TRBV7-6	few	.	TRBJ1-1	TGTGCCAGCAGCTTAGAGCCCCCGGAAGGTGGGAACACTGAAGCTTTCTTT	CASSLEPPEGGNTEAFF
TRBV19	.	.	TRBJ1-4	TGTGCCAGTAGTCTCCAACAGGGAGGGAGTGAAAAACTGTTTTTT	CASSLQQGGSEKLFF
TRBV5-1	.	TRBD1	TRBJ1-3	TGCGCCAGCAGCAGGACAGGGGATGGAAACACCATATATTTT	CASSRTGDGNTIYF
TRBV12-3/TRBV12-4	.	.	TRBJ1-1	TGTGCCAGCAGTTTCGCAGACGTCACTGAAGCTTTCTTT	CASSFADVTEAFF
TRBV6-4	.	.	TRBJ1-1	TGTGCCAGCAGTGCAAATGTGAACACTGAAGCTTTCTTT	CASSANVNTEAFF
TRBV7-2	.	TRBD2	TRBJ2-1	TGTGCCAGCAGCGAATCAGCGGGGGCCGGCCGGGAGCAGTTCTTC	CASSESAGAGREQFF
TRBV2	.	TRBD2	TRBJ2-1	TGTGCCAGCAGTCTCATAGCGGGAGGAGGGTCCTACAATGAGCAGTTCTTC	CASSLIAGGGSYNEQFF
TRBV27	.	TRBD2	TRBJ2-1	TGTGCCAGCAGTCGCCTCCCCGTTACTAGCGGGGGCCCCTACAATGAGCAGTTCTTC	CASSRLPVTSGGPYNEQFF
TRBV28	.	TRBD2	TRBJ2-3	TGTGCCAGCAGTTTGCTGGGACTAGCGGGAGGCACAGATACGCAGTATTTT	CASSLLGLAGGTDTQYF
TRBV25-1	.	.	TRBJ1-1	TGTGCCAGCGGGGAGGGGTTCGGGGGTTCAGGAGCTTTCTTT	CASGEGFGGSGAFF
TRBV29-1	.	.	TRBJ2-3	TGCAGCGTTGATGTACAGGGCACAGATACGCAGTATTTT	CSVDVQGTDTQYF
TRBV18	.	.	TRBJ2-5	TGTGCCAGCTCCGGGTCTTCACGGGAGACCCAGTACTTC	CASSGSSRETQYF
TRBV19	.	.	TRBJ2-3	TGTGCCAGTAATCTGAGGCCAAGGGGGGCGCAGTATTTT	CASNLRPRGAQYF
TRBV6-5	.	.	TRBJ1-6	TGTGCCAGCAGTTCAGGTCCTTATAATTCACCCCTCCACTTT	CASSSGPYNSPLHF
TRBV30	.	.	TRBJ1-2	TGTGCCTGGAGTCGTACAGCCCTCGGGGGCTACACCTTC	CAWSRTALGGYTF
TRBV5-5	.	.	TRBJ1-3	TGTGCCAGCAGCTTGGAGTGGGGAAACACCATATATTTT	CASSLEWGNTIYF
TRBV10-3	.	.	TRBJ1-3	TGTGCCATCAGTGAGAATTTGATCTCTGGAAACACCATATATTTT	CAISENLISGNTIYF
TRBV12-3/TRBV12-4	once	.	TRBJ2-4	TGTGCCAGCAGTCTAATAGATAGGGTTCAGTACTTC	CASSLIDRVQYF
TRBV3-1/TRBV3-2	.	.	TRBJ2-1	TGTGCCAGCAGCCAAGTCCGGGGGCTCTCCTACAATGAGCAGTTCTTC	CASSQVRGLSYNEQFF
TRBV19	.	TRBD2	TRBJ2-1	TGTGCCAGTAGTCTAGCGGCTGAGCAGTTCTTC	CASSLAAEQFF
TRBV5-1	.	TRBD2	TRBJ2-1	TGCGCCAGCAGCTTGACGCCCACTAGCGGGACGTACAATGAGCAGTTCTTC	CASSLTPTSGTYNEQFF
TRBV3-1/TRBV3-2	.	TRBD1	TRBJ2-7	TGTGCCAGCAGCCCCCTAGGGACAGCAAACTACGAGCAGTACTTC	CASSPLGTANYEQYF
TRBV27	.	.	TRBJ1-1	TGTGCCAGCAGTTTGGGGTATAACACTGAAGCTTTCTTT	CASSLGYNTEAFF